This TCR beta chain originates from a study of CXCR3-negative and CXCR3-positive naive CD8 T cells. Broader study findings: Much lower diversity was found in memory CD8+ cells, while both naive subsets had comparably high diversity.

Each TRB cDNA library was prepared by 5' RACE (with UMI labels). Each CDR3 protein gets one entry in TCRdb, which reprocessed the 5' RACE reads and gives no DNA. The sample data list 5,500 to 8,000 distinct CDR3 sequences. Every CD8+ subset sample held more than 250,000 flow-sorted cells, done in triplicate. CD45RO-CCR7+CD27+CD95- cells counted as naive CD8+ T cells. This CDR3 comprises 14 residues. Germline values: CDR1 SGDLS, CDR2 YYNGEE. Comment on this clonotype: Its matching antigen is unknown.

This TCR came from a human donor in good health. Some clones in this sample may be carry-over from other donors' samples. The genes are TRBV9 and TRBJ2-3. The sequencing sample was made of naive CXCR3- CD8+ T cells from blood. The subset: CD45RO-CCR7+CD27+CD95- naive CD8+ T cells lacking CXCR3 (TNR3-). This CDR3 reads CASSDETVTDTQYF.